One T cell receptor beta chain is described in this entry. Germline values: CDR1 SGHKS, CDR2 YYEKEE (reference sequence). The CDR3 extends over 13 amino acids. Measured with immunoSEQ multiplex PCR; TCRdb has only the in-frame clones, and not every one. The data contain 260,000 or so clones, less than 85% of them seen just once; the ten biggest clones take up roughly 2.7%. These data originate in a study of blood T cell repertoires in COVID-19. The receptor's source is a woman between 45 and 60 years old who had recovered from COVID-19. The J gene is TRBJ1-5, the V gene TRBV5-5; maybe TRBD1 (5 bases). Sequenced sample: PBMCs or T cells enriched from blood (not recorded which). CDR3 in DNA: TGTCCCACCAGCTGGGGGGGGGATCAGCCCCAGCATTTT. Its translation is CPTSWGGDQPQHF.